A selection of T cell receptor beta chains follows, all from one sample in a study of CD8+ T cells in alopecia areata. Clones were read by immunoSEQ multiplex PCR, and TCRdb kept only the in-frame ones, dropping some. Seen here are more than 95,000 clones, around 38% observed once, and the top ten hold 1.3%. Sequencing input: CD4+ T cells sorted from blood. The receptors were gathered from a human donor with alopecia areata. CDR3s include the opening cysteine and the closing phenylalanine or tryptophan. Each record gives: D gene, V gene, clone size, J gene, CDR3 protein, CDR3 DNA. The D gene is left open where the match is weak. Rows give clone size only sometimes, using once, few, many, or a class for an expanded clone.

>TRBD1|TRBV11-2|-|TRBJ2-4
CASSLEGDRKNIQYF
TGTGCCAGCAGCTTAGAGGGGGACAGGAAAAACATTCAGTACTTC
>TRBD2|TRBV6-1|-|TRBJ2-7
CASSAGTSGFFEQYF
TGTGCCAGCAGTGCAGGGACTAGCGGGTTCTTCGAGCAGTACTTC
>-|TRBV30|-|TRBJ1-2
CAWGRVGVGHGYTF
TGTGCCTGGGGTCGTGTTGGGGTAGGGCATGGCTACACCTTC
>-|TRBV4-3|many|TRBJ2-3
CASSQDISSGGTDTQYF
TGCGCCAGCAGCCAAGATATCTCCAGCGGAGGCACAGATACGCAGTATTTT
>-|TRBV28|-|TRBJ2-7
CASSFQDYSYEQYF
TGTGCCAGCAGTTTCCAGGACTATTCCTACGAGCAGTACTTC
>TRBD1|TRBV4-3|-|TRBJ1-1
CASSPGQGETEAFF
TGCGCCAGCAGCCCCGGACAGGGGGAGACTGAAGCTTTCTTT
>-|TRBV15|few|TRBJ2-7
CATSTQKPGHQSYEQYF
TGTGCCACCAGCACACAAAAGCCGGGACACCAGTCCTACGAGCAGTACTTC
>-|TRBV7-2|-|TRBJ1-5
CASSPSAGFESYSNQPQHF
TGTGCCAGCAGCCCCTCGGCAGGGTTCGAATCTTATAGCAATCAGCCCCAGCATTTT
>TRBD2|TRBV4-3|-|TRBJ2-2
CASSQGVAGGGTGELFF
TGCGCCAGCAGCCAAGGCGTCGCGGGGGGCGGCACCGGGGAGCTGTTTTTT
>TRBD2|TRBV7-2|medium-sized|TRBJ2-2
CASSPEGLANGELFF
TGTGCCAGCAGCCCAGAAGGACTAGCGAACGGGGAGCTGTTTTTT
>-|TRBV5-1|once|TRBJ2-7
CASSLAHAYEQYF
TGCGCCAGCAGCTTGGCCCACGCCTACGAGCAGTACTTC
>-|TRBV5-4|-|TRBJ2-2
CASSLAGPGENTGELFF
TGTGCCAGCAGCTTGGCCGGCCCAGGCGAAAACACCGGGGAGCTGTTTTTT
>-|TRBV28|-|TRBJ2-4
CASSLHLAKNIQYF
TGTGCCAGCAGCCTACACCTAGCCAAAAACATTCAGTACTTC
>TRBD1|TRBV5-1|-|TRBJ2-5
CASSPGGAETQYF
TGCGCCAGCAGCCCAGGGGGCGCTGAGACCCAGTACTTC
>-|TRBV4-3|few|TRBJ2-3
CASSQDIRTDTQYF
TGCGCCAGCAGCCAAGATATCCGCACAGATACGCAGTATTTT
>TRBD2|TRBV5-1|medium-sized|TRBJ2-1
CASSTGGTYGEQFF
TGCGCCAGCTCGACGGGGGGGACCTACGGTGAGCAGTTCTTC
>-|TRBV6-6|-|TRBJ2-3
CASRNPPHTQYF
TGTGCCAGCAGAAACCCTCCACATACGCAGTATTTT
>-|TRBV6-1|-|TRBJ1-2
CASSGRQDGAYGYTF
TGTGCCAGCAGCGGCCGACAAGACGGAGCCTACGGCTACACCTTC
>TRBD2|TRBV5-1|once|TRBJ2-1
CASSLSGSSYNEQFF
TGCGCCAGCAGCTTAAGCGGGAGCTCCTACAATGAGCAGTTCTTC
>-|TRBV10-2|-|TRBJ2-3
CASSEQSTSTDTQYF
TGCGCCAGCAGTGAGCAAAGTACTAGCACAGATACGCAGTATTTT
>-|TRBV4-2|-|TRBJ2-7
CASSQVRAGLPYEQYF
TGTGCCAGCAGCCAAGTAAGGGCAGGTCTCCCCTACGAGCAGTACTTC